These T cell receptor beta chains were read from a single sample in a study of T cell repertoires in cytomegalovirus infection. TCRdb reanalysed the reads using MiXCR and keeps one entry per CDR3 protein. The repertoire consists of 900,000 to 950,000 distinct CDR3 sequences, with roughly a third occurring once and the leading ten covering 13%. The antigens these receptors bind are not known. Sequencing was performed on cultured CD8+ T cells from PBMCs, taken from culture after CMV antigen stimulation. Source of these receptors: a human donor in good health (CMV status not recorded). Some clones in this sample may be carry-over from other donors' samples. The CDR3 runs from the conserved cysteine through the conserved F or W. D genes are given only for firm matches. Clone sizes are given selectively: once, few, many, or a class where the clone is expanded.

clone_size,d_call,cdr3_length,v_call,j_call,cdr3_aa,cdr3_nt
.,.,12,TRBV5-4,TRBJ2-1,CASRGAGNEQFF,TGTGCCAGCAGGGGGGCGGGCAATGAGCAGTTCTTC
few,TRBD2,19,TRBV24-1,TRBJ2-1,CATSDPGLAGGQYDNEQFF,TGTGCCACCAGTGATCCGGGACTAGCGGGGGGGCAGTATGACAATGAGCAGTTCTTC
few,.,13,TRBV25-1,TRBJ1-1,CASRASWNTEAFF,TGTGCCAGCCGCGCCAGTTGGAACACTGAAGCTTTCTTT
.,TRBD1,17,TRBV7-4,TRBJ2-5,CASSLGDRGRQQETQYF,TGTGCCAGCAGCTTAGGGGACAGGGGGCGACAGCAAGAGACCCAGTACTTC
.,.,13,TRBV27,TRBJ2-1,CASSLSQGGEQFF,TGTGCCAGCAGTTTGTCTCAGGGTGGTGAGCAGTTCTTC
many,.,16,TRBV12-3/TRBV12-4,TRBJ1-3,CASSSGQGLDGNTIYF,TGTGCCAGCAGTTCTGGGCAGGGGTTGGATGGAAACACCATATATTTT
many,.,13,TRBV7-2,TRBJ2-3,CASSLWLTDTQYF,TGTGCCAGCAGCTTATGGTTGACAGATACGCAGTATTTT
.,.,17,TRBV4-2,TRBJ2-2,CASSPVGGSLNTGELFF,TGTGCCAGCAGCCCGGTTGGCGGGTCCCTGAACACCGGGGAGCTGTTTTTT
.,TRBD1,13,TRBV6-5,TRBJ1-4,CASRGQGAYGLFF,TGTGCCAGCAGAGGACAGGGTGCTTATGGACTGTTTTTT
once,TRBD2,18,TRBV6-6,TRBJ2-5,CASSPLRTSGGAGETQYF,TGTGCCAGCAGCCCTCTCCGGACTAGCGGGGGGGCGGGGGAGACCCAGTACTTC
.,.,17,TRBV2,TRBJ1-1,CASRGVRGLRGSTEAFF,TGTGCCAGCAGGGGGGTCAGGGGCCTGCGAGGGAGCACTGAAGCTTTCTTT
.,.,14,TRBV6-6,TRBJ1-5,CASSTDRDDQPQHF,TGTGCCAGCAGTACGGACAGAGATGATCAGCCCCAGCATTTT
.,.,16,TRBV28,TRBJ1-6,CASSLAQGAPGAPLHF,TGTGCCAGCAGTTTGGCCCAGGGCGCCCCGGGAGCACCCCTCCACTTT